Listed below are T cell receptor beta chains from one sample, sequenced in a study of T cell clones after liver transplantation. Clones were read by immunoSEQ multiplex PCR, and TCRdb kept only the in-frame ones, dropping some. The repertoire holds 12,000 to 15,000 clones, with about four fifths as singletons. The sample consisted of CD8+ T cells from blood, taken 45 to 50 months after liver transplant. These receptors all come from a human patient who received a liver transplant. These T cells may partly come from the graft donor. Each CDR3 is given with its conserved first and last residue. The order of the fields is CDR3 protein, CDR3 DNA, clone size, D gene, V gene, J gene. A D gene is named only where the DNA matches it firmly. Size values are once, few and many counts, or a class for expanded clones, and some rows have none.

CASSEGLAGVFPQYF	TGCGCCAGCAGTGAGGGACTAGCGGGAGTATTCCCGCAGTATTTT	-	TRBD2	TRBV10-1	TRBJ2-3
CASSQREDRGVHYLGTEAFF	TGCGCCAGCAGCCAACGGGAGGACAGGGGGGTTCATTACTTGGGCACTGAAGCTTTCTTT	-	TRBD1	TRBV4-3	TRBJ1-1
CASSIVIGQGVTDTQYF	TGTGCCAGTAGTATAGTAATCGGACAGGGGGTCACAGATACGCAGTATTTT	few	TRBD1	TRBV19	TRBJ2-3
CASSFRGSSYNEQFF	TGTGCCAGCAGTTTCCGGGGGAGCTCCTACAATGAGCAGTTCTTC	once	-	TRBV27	TRBJ2-1
CASRHGKGSYNEQFF	TGCGCCAGCAGACACGGTAAGGGCTCCTACAATGAGCAGTTCTTC	-	-	TRBV5-1	TRBJ2-1
CASSLGGTGYEQYF	TGTGCCAGCAGCTTGGGAGGTACCGGCTACGAGCAGTACTTC	once	-	TRBV5-5	TRBJ2-7
CASSYEGGTNEKLFF	TGTGCCAGCAGTTACGAGGGGGGCACTAATGAAAAACTGTTTTTT	-	-	TRBV6-6	TRBJ1-4
CASSRTVNYGYTF	TGTGCCAGCAGTCGAACAGTTAACTATGGCTACACCTTC	-	-	TRBV27	TRBJ1-2
CASSQDGYEQYF	TGTGCCAGCAGCCAGGACGGCTACGAGCAGTACTTC	-	-	TRBV13	TRBJ2-7
CASSSWGGTEAFF	TGTGCCAGTAGTAGTTGGGGGGGCACTGAAGCTTTCTTT	-	-	TRBV19	TRBJ1-1
CASSQRGAYTDTQYF	TGTGCCAGCAGTCAGCGGGGGGCTTACACAGATACGCAGTATTTT	-	TRBD2	TRBV27	TRBJ2-3
CASRTWGHNEQFF	TGTGCCAGCAGGACCTGGGGCCACAATGAGCAGTTCTTC	-	-	TRBV27	TRBJ2-1
CASSPGLAHQETQYF	TGTGCCAGCAGTCCGGGACTAGCGCACCAAGAGACCCAGTACTTC	-	TRBD2	TRBV28	TRBJ2-5
CASSLERDFPQETQYF	TGCGCCAGCAGCTTGGAGCGGGACTTCCCTCAAGAGACCCAGTACTTC	-	TRBD2	TRBV5-1	TRBJ2-5
CASSLVPGELFF	TGTGCCAGCAGCTTAGTCCCCGGGGAGCTGTTTTTT	-	-	TRBV7-9	TRBJ2-2
CASSSIPEVGTEAFF	TGTGCCAGCAGCTCCATCCCTGAGGTCGGGACTGAAGCTTTCTTT	-	-	TRBV5-4	TRBJ1-1
CASRPSGIYEQFF	TGTGCCAGCAGGCCCAGCGGGATATATGAGCAGTTCTTC	few	TRBD2	TRBV14	TRBJ2-1
CASSLYRGVDEQYF	TGTGCCAGCAGTTTATACAGGGGTGTGGACGAGCAGTACTTC	-	TRBD1	TRBV28	TRBJ2-7
CASTTGGSNTEAFF	TGTGCCAGTACTACAGGGGGTTCGAACACTGAAGCTTTCTTT	once	TRBD1	TRBV19	TRBJ1-1
CASSSDWGSTDTQYF	TGCGCCAGCAGCTCCGACTGGGGGAGCACAGATACGCAGTATTTT	-	-	TRBV5-1	TRBJ2-3
CASSLAEGESYNEQFF	TGTGCCAGCAGCTTAGCGGAGGGGGAATCCTACAATGAGCAGTTCTTC	few	-	TRBV7-9	TRBJ2-1
CASRHGGNEKLFF	TGTGCCAGCCGACATGGAGGGAATGAAAAACTGTTTTTT	-	-	TRBV14	TRBJ1-4
CASSLIGISDEQYF	TGTGCCAGCAGTCTCATCGGGATCAGCGACGAGCAGTACTTC	once	-	TRBV7-6	TRBJ2-7
CASSPRTSGSYEQFF	TGTGCCAGTTCCCCACGGACTAGCGGGAGCTATGAGCAGTTCTTC	-	TRBD2	TRBV5-4	TRBJ2-1
CATTLQQRQETQYF	TGTGCCACTACACTACAGCAGAGGCAAGAGACCCAGTACTTC	-	-	TRBV7-9	TRBJ2-5
CASSQAGQGITGELFF	TGTGCCAGCAGCCAGGCTGGACAGGGAATCACCGGGGAGCTGTTTTTT	-	TRBD1	TRBV4-2	TRBJ2-2
CASSPIIGGNTEAFF	TGTGCCAGCAGCCCGATAATAGGGGGGAACACTGAAGCTTTCTTT	-	-	TRBV7-7	TRBJ1-1
CASSPGGTQYF	TGCGCCAGCAGCCCGGGTGGTACGCAGTATTTT	-	-	TRBV10-2	TRBJ2-3
CASSFGGQGAFF	TGTGCCAGCAGTTTCGGGGGGCAAGGAGCTTTCTTT	-	-	TRBV28	TRBJ1-1
CASSSGVADTQYF	TGTGCCAGCAGTTCAGGAGTAGCAGATACGCAGTATTTT	-	-	TRBV6-5	TRBJ2-3
CASSFVTGTGNYGYTF	TGTGCCAGCAGTTTCGTCACCGGGACGGGGAACTATGGCTACACCTTC	-	-	TRBV6-9	TRBJ1-2
CASSSPGLAGGPDNEQFF	TGTGCCAGCAGCTCACCGGGACTAGCGGGAGGACCAGACAATGAGCAGTTCTTC	-	TRBD2	TRBV11-2	TRBJ2-1
CASSILKTQPQHF	TGTGCCAGTAGTATCCTAAAGACCCAGCCCCAGCATTTT	medium-sized	-	TRBV19	TRBJ1-5
CASSLENAVEQYF	TGTGCCAGCAGCTTGGAGAATGCGGTCGAGCAGTACTTC	-	-	TRBV5-6	TRBJ2-7
CASSLERGARNYEQYF	TGTGCCAGCAGCTTAGAGCGGGGGGCAAGGAACTACGAGCAGTACTTC	-	TRBD2	TRBV11-2	TRBJ2-7
CASSLSSGGWSDTQYF	TGTGCCAGCAGCTTAAGTAGCGGGGGGTGGTCGGATACGCAGTATTTT	-	TRBD2	TRBV7-3	TRBJ2-3
CASSRGARGYTF	TGTGCCAGCAGCCGGGGGGCGCGTGGCTACACCTTC	few	-	TRBV4-1	TRBJ1-2
CASSIGQGGSYNEQFF	TGTGCCAGTAGTATAGGTCAGGGTGGCTCCTACAATGAGCAGTTCTTC	-	-	TRBV19	TRBJ2-1
CASSQDNYGAGELFF	TGCGCCAGCAGCCAAGATAATTATGGGGCCGGGGAGCTGTTTTTT	-	-	TRBV4-3	TRBJ2-2
CASSLVVVIHTGELFF	TGCGCCAGCAGCTTGGTGGTAGTCATTCACACCGGGGAGCTGTTTTTT	-	-	TRBV5-1	TRBJ2-2